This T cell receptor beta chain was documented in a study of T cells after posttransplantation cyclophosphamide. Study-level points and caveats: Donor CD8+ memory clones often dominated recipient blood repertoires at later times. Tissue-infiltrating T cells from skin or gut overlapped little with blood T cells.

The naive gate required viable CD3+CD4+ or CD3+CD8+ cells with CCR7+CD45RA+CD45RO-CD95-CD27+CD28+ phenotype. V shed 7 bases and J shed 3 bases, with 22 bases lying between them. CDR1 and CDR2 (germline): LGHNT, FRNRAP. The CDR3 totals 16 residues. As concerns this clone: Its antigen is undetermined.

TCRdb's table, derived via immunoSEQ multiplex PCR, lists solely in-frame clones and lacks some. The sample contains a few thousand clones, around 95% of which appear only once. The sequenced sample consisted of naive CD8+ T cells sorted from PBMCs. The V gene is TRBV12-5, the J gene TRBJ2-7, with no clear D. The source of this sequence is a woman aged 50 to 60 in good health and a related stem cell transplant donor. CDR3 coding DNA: TGTGCTAGTGCCTCTCCTTTGGCAGAACGATACTACGAGCAGTACTTC. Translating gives CASASPLAERYYEQYF.